The clone carrying this T cell receptor beta chain was detected once. Between the trimmed V and J ends, which lost 7 bases and 4 bases, there was a span of 14 bases. The V gene's germline CDR1 is LNHDA and CDR2 SQIVND (reference sequence). This CDR3 comprises 15 residues. Patients at the Seattle site were enrolled during active infection and followed longitudinally. In the original analysis: Reference gene primer amplification yielded estimated nucleated cell counts. TCRdb's table, derived via immunoSEQ multiplex PCR, lists solely in-frame clones and lacks some. D and trimming were read from the DNA, whereas the V and J calls and clone size are those reported in that table. Of under 450,000 clones listed, about 91% are singletons. The data derive from a study of blood T cell repertoires in COVID-19. Study overall: Specimens from acute and convalescent COVID-19 originated in the United States, Italy and Spain.

The chain employs TRBV19 and TRBJ1-6, with a weak D call TRBD1 (6 bases). Sequenced input: peripheral blood. The receptor was derived from a woman aged 50 to 65 with COVID-19, enrolled during active disease. This chain's CDR3 is CASMSTGTYNSPLHF. The CDR3 nucleotides read TGTGCCAGTATGAGTACAGGGACGTATAATTCACCCCTCCACTTT.